This TCR beta chain appears in the sequencing data of a study of shared clonotypes between healthy human individuals. Using immunoSEQ multiplex PCR, the repertoire was profiled, and TCRdb retains in-frame clones only, with some absent. The sample records roughly 500,000 clones, about 84% being singletons. Germline V CDR1 and CDR2: MDHEN, SYDVKM. This CDR3 is built from 16 residues. V lost 6 bases to trimming and J lost 5 bases; unmatched junction nucleotides: 10. Genomic DNA for unsorted samples was obtained from tens of millions of PBMCs. This TCR derives from a middle-aged woman in good health. Some clones in this sample may be carry-over from other donors' samples. V usage is TRBV28 and J usage is TRBJ2-7; 13 bases fit TRBD2. The sequencing input was PBMCs. CDR3 bases: TGTGCCAGCAGAACACCAGGACTAGCGGGAGTCCACGAGCAGTACTTC. Its protein is CASRTPGLAGVHEQYF.